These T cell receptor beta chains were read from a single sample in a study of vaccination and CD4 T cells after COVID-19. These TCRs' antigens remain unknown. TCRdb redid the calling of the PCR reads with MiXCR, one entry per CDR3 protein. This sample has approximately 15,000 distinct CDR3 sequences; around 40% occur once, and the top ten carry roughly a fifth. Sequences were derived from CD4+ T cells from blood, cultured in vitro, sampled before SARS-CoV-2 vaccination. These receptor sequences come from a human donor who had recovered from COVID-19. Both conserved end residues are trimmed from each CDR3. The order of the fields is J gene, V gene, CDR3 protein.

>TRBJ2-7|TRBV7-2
ASSLVAGESYEQY
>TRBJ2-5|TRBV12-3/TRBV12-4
ASSLNGGRETQY
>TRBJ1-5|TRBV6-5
ASSYSSPNQPQH
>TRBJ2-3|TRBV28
ASRRPMNTDTQY
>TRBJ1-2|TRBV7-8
ASSLQNQYGYT
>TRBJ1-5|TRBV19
ASSKGDGNQPQH
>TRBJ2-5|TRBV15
ATSLTLLEETQY
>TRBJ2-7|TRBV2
ASKPGGGLEQY
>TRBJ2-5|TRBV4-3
ASSQDQRGSETQY
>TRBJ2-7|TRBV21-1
ASSKGPYEQY
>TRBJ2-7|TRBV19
ASSPKGQGIYEQY
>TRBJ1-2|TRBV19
ASSLRQLYGYT
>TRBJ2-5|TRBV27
ASSLSGWGETQY
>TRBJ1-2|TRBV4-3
ASSQVRGSNYGYT
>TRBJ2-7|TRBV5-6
ASSLFVPGAHYEQY
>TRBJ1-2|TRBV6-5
ASSSEPGAGVRGYT
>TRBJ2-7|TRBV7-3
ASSPYSGTGVHEQY
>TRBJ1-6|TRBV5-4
ASSLYGGNSPLH
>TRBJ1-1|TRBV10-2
ASSDRIGNTEAF
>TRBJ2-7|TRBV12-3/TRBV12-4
ASSWGTGSNEQY
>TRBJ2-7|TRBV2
ASRTGTLSYEQY
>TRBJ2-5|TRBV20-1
SASLPGAGETQY
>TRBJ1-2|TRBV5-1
ASSSEPHRQGAEGYT
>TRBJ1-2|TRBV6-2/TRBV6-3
ASSYAMDYGYT
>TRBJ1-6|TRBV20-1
SARGVNNSPLH
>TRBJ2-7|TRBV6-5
ASSYGGQGIYEQY
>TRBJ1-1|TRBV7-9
ASSHNSLNTEAF
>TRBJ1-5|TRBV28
ASRLGGNNQPQH
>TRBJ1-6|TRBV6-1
ASSETASPLH
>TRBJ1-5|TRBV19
ASSPGLDQPQH